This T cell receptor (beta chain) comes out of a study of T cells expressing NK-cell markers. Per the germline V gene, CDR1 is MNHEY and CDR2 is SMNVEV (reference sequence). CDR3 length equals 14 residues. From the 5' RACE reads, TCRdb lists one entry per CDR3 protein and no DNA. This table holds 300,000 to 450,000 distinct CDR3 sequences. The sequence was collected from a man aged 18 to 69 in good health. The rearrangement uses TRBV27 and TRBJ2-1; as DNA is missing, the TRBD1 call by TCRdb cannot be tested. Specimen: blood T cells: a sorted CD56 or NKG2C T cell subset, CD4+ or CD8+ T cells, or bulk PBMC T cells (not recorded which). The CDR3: CASRGTGTYNEQFF.